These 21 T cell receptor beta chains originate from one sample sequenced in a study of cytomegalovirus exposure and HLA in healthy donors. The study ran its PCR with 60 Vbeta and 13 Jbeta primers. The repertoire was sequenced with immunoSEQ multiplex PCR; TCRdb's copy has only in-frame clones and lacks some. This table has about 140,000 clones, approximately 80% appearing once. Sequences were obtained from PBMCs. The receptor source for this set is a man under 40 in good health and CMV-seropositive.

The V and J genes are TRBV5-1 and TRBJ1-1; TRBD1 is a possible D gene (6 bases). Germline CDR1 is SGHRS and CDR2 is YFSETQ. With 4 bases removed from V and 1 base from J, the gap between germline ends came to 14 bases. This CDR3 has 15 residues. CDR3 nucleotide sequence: TGCGCCAGCAGCGAACAGGGAACACAGAACACTGAAGCTTTCTTT. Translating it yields CASSEQGTQNTEAFF.

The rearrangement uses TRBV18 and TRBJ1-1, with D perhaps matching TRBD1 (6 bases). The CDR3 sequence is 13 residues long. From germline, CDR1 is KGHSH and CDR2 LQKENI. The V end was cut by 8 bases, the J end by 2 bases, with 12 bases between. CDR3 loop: CASNPGQNTEAFF. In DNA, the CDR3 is TGTGCCAGCAACCCGGGACAAAACACTGAAGCTTTCTTT.

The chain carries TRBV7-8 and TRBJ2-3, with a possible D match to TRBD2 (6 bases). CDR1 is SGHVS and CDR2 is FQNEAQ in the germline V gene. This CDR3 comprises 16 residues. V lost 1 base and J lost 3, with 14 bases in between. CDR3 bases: TGTGCCAGCAGCTTAGTAGGAGGGACGAATACAGATACGCAGTATTTT. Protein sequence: CASSLVGGTNTDTQYF.

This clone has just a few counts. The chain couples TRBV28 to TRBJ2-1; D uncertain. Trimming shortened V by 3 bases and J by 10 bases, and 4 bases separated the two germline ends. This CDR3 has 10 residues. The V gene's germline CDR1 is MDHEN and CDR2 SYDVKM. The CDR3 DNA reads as TGTGCCAGCAGTTTTGTAGAGCAGTTCTTC. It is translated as CASSFVEQFF.

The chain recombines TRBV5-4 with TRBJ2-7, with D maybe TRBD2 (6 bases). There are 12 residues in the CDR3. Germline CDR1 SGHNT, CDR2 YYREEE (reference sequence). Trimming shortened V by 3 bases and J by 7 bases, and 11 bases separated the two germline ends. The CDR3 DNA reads TGTGCCAGCAGCTACCCGGAGGGAGAGCAGTACTTC. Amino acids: CASSYPEGEQYF.

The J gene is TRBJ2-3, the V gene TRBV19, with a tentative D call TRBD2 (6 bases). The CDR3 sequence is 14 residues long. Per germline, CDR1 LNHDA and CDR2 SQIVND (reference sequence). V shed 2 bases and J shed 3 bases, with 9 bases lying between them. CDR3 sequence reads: CASSIMRGTDTQYF. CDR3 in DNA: TGTGCCAGTAGTATAATGCGGGGAACAGATACGCAGTATTTT.

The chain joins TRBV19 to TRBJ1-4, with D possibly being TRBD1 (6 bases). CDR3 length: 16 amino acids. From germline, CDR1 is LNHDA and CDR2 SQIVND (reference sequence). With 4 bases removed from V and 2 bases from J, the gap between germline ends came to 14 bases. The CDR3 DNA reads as TGTGCCAGTAGTACACGGATCGACAGGACTAATGAAAAACTGTTTTTT. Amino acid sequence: CASSTRIDRTNEKLFF.

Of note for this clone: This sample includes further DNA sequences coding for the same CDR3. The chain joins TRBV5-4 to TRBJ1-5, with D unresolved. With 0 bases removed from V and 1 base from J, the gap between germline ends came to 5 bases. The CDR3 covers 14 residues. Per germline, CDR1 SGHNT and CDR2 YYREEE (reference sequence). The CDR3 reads CASSLAGSNQPQHF. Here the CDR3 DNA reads TGTGCCAGCAGCTTGGCGGGGAGCAATCAGCCCCAGCATTTT.

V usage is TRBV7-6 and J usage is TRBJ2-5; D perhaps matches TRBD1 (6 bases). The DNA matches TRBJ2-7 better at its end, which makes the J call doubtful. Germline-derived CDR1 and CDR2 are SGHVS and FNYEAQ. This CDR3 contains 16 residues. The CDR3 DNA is TGTGCCAGCAGCTTAGGCCATGGGGGCGCCCGCTACGAGCAGTACTTC. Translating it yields CASSLGHGGARYEQYF.

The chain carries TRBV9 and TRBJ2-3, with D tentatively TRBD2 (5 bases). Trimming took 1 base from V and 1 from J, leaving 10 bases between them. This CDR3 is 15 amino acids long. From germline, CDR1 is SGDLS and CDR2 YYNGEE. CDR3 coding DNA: TGTGCCAGCAGCGTACTGGCGGGCGGCACAGATACGCAGTATTTT. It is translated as CASSVLAGGTDTQYF.

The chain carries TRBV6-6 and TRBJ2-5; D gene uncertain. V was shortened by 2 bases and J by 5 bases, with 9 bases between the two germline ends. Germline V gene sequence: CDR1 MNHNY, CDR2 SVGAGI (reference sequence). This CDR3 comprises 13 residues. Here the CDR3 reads CASSYPPGETQYF. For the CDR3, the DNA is TGTGCCAGCAGTTACCCCCCCGGGGAGACCCAGTACTTC.

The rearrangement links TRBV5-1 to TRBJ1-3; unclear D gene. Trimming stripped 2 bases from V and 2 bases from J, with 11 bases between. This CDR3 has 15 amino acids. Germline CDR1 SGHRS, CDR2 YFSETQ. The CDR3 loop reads CASSLGGVAGNTIYF. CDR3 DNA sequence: TGCGCCAGCAGCTTAGGCGGGGTGGCTGGAAACACCATATATTTT.

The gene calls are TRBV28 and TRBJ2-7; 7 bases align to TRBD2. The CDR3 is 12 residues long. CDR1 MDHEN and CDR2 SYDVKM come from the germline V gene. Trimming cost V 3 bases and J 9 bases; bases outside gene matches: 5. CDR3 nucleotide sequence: TGTGCCAGCAGTTTGGGGGACTATGGGCAGTACTTC. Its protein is CASSLGDYGQYF.

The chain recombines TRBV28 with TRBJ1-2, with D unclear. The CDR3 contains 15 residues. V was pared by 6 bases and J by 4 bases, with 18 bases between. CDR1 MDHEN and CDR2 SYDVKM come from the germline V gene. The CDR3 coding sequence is TGTGCCAGCAGGTCTCACGACATCGAACTCTATGGCTACACCTTC. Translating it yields CASRSHDIELYGYTF.

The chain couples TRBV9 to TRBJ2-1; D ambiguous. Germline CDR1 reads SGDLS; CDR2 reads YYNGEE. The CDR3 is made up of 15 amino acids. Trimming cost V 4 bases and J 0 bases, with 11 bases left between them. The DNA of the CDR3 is TGTGCCAGCAGCCCAGATTACAGCTCCTACAATGAGCAGTTCTTC. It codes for CASSPDYSSYNEQFF.

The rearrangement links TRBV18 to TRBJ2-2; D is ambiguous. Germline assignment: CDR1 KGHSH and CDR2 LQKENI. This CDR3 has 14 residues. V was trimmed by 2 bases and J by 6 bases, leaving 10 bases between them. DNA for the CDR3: TGTGCCAGCTCACCAGAGAAGCTGGCCGGGGAGCTGTTTTTT. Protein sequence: CASSPEKLAGELFF.

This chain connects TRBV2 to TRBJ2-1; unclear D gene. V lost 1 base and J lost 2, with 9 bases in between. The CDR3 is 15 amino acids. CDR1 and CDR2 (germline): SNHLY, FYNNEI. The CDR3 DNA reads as TGTGCCAGCAGTGAAGGGTTTACTACCTACAATGAGCAGTTCTTC. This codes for CASSEGFTTYNEQFF.

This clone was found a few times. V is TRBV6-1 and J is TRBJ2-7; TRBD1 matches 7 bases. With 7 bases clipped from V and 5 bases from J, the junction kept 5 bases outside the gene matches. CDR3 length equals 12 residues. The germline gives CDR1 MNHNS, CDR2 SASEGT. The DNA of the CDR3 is TGTGCCAGCATCCGACAGGGCCACGAGCAGTACTTC. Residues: CASIRQGHEQYF.

Here the CDR3 DNA reads TGTGCCAGCAGTTACTCGGCAGGGGTACATGAGCAGTTCTTC. Protein sequence: CASSYSAGVHEQFF. The chain links TRBV6-6 to TRBJ2-1; D may be TRBD1 (6 bases). There are 14 residues in the CDR3. CDR1 MNHNY and CDR2 SVGAGI come from the germline V gene (reference sequence). V shed 0 bases and J shed 8 bases, with 11 bases lying between them.

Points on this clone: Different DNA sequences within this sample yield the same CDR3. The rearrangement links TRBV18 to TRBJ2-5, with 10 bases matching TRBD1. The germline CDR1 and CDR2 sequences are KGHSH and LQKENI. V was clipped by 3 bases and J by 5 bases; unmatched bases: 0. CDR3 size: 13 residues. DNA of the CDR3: TGTGCCAGCTCACCGGGACAGGGGGAGACCCAGTACTTC. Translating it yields CASSPGQGETQYF.

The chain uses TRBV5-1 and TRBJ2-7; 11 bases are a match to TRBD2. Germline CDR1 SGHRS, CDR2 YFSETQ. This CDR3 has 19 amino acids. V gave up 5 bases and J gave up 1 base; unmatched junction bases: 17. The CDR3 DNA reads TGCGCCAGCAGTGGGATAGCGGGAGGGCCAGCCGAACCGTCCTACGAGCAGTACTTC. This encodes CASSGIAGGPAEPSYEQYF.